The sequence of this T cell receptor beta chain was determined in a study of T cell responses to AZD1222 COVID-19 vaccine. Worth noting for this clone: Its specificity is unknown.

Whole-study results and caveats: Spike as a whole was targeted by vaccine-associated CD4 TCRs, dominant at 160-218 and 743-854.

TCRdb's copy holds only in-frame clones and misses some; the assay was immunoSEQ multiplex PCR. The sample records some 110,000 clones, 88% being singletons. The length of the CDR3 is 15 residues. Germline CDR1 is SGHAT and CDR2 is FQNNGV. V was pared by 1 base and J by 6 bases, with 10 bases between. This TCR was sampled from an adult in good health. The starting material was peripheral blood, obtained on day 0 of AZD1222 vaccination. The V gene is TRBV11-2, the J gene TRBJ1-6; D remains unclear. CDR3 DNA: TGTGCCAGCAGCTTAGCTCAGAGGGTTAATTCACCCCTCCACTTT. This translates into CASSLAQRVNSPLHF.